This T cell receptor beta chain was obtained from a study of regulatory T cells in long-lasting Graves disease. This clonotype came up many times. Antigen: not known. At one of its ends the junction is not consistent with the germline gene, which may arise from a read error. Time point noted: newly diagnosed GD, antithyroid drugs for less than 3 months. The authors made the TCR library using RNA they extracted from PBMCs. HTBI primers from iRepertoire and Arm-PCR of CDR3 regions yielded the TCR beta libraries. TCRdb processed the multiplex PCR reads anew with MiXCR; each CDR3 protein has one entry. In the table there are approximately 230,000 distinct CDR3 sequences, 15% to 20% of which are singletons. The study's findings and limits: Less diverse TCR repertoires were seen in persistent Graves' patients than in newly diagnosed ones. TRBV28, TRBJ1-2 and TRBJ2-5 emerged as the favored segments in persistent disease. The number of shared public clonotypes was higher in persistent patients (around 2,700) than new patients (966).

This CDR3 region has 17 residues. The germline V gene encodes CDR1 KGHDR and CDR2 SFDVKD. Sequences were derived from peripheral blood mononuclear cells (PBMCs), sampled at new diagnosis, from a patient treated with antithyroid drugs. This clonotype was obtained from a female donor with Graves disease. The J gene is TRBJ2-1, the V gene TRBV24-1; 12 nucleotides align to TRBD1. The CDR3 reads CATSDVGGQGARSERFF. The CDR3, as DNA: TGTGCCACCAGTGACGTGGGGGGACAGGGGGCGAGGAGTGAGCGGTTCTTC.